Each of the 28 T cell receptor beta chains below was sequenced from the same sample in a study of cytomegalovirus exposure and HLA in healthy donors. Primers for the PCR totalled 60 Vbeta and 13 Jbeta. Clones were read by immunoSEQ multiplex PCR, and TCRdb kept only the in-frame ones, dropping some. The table lists about 160,000 clones, 60% to 80% of them singletons. Sequenced: PBMCs. The receptors were sampled from a woman in her 50s in good health and CMV-seropositive.

On this clone: This same CDR3 is encoded by further DNA sequences in the sample. V and J are TRBV5-1 and TRBJ2-3; possible D gene TRBD1, 6 bases. This CDR3 comprises 13 residues. Germline V CDR1 and CDR2: SGHRS, YFSETQ. Trimming cost V 2 bases and J 3 bases, with 7 bases left between them. The CDR3, as DNA: TGCGCCAGCAGCTTACAGGGTACAGATACGCAGTATTTT. Translating it yields CASSLQGTDTQYF.

V is TRBV11-1 and J is TRBJ1-1; D unclear. There are 12 residues in the CDR3. Germline CDR1 is SGHAT and CDR2 is FQDESV (reference sequence). Trimming cost V 2 bases and J 6 bases, with 7 bases left between them. The CDR3 is CASSLPVSEAFF. CDR3 nucleotide sequence: TGTGCCAGCAGCTTACCCGTATCTGAAGCTTTCTTT.

The V gene is TRBV6-1, the J gene TRBJ1-6; 8 positions agree with TRBD1. V lost 5 bases to trimming and J lost 7 bases; unmatched junction nucleotides: 7. This CDR3 region has 15 residues. Germline V CDR1 and CDR2: MNHNS, SASEGT. The CDR3 region has the DNA TGTGCCAGCAGTTTTGACAGGGGACTCAATTCACCCCTCCACTTT. Protein: CASSFDRGLNSPLHF.

This clone has a single count. J is TRBJ2-1 and V is TRBV10-1; a possible D gene is TRBD2 (5 bases). From germline, CDR1 is WNHNN and CDR2 SYGVQD (reference sequence). The CDR3 length is 14 residues. The V end lost 5 bases, the J end lost 5 bases, and 13 bases lay between the germline ends. CDR3 amino acids: CASSKDGVDNEQFF. CDR3 nucleotide sequence: TGCGCCAGCAGTAAGGACGGGGTCGACAATGAGCAGTTCTTC.

The chain couples TRBV5-1 to TRBJ2-5; 11 bases fit TRBD2. The CDR3 sequence is 16 residues long. Germline trimming cut 4 bases from V and 2 bases from J; bases unmatched to any gene: 7. CDR1 SGHRS and CDR2 YFSETQ come from the germline V gene. This CDR3 reads CASSTMTSGVQETQYF. CDR3 coding DNA: TGCGCCAGCAGCACTATGACTAGCGGGGTACAAGAGACCCAGTACTTC.

The chain is built from TRBV5-1 and TRBJ2-7, with 8 bases identical to TRBD1. CDR3 length: 14 amino acids. V gave up 4 bases and J gave up 1 base; unmatched junction bases: 4. Germline V lookup: CDR1 SGHRS, CDR2 YFSETQ. Here the CDR3 DNA reads TGCGCCAGCAGCATCGGACAGGGATCCTACGAGCAGTACTTC. It specifies CASSIGQGSYEQYF. Drawing the rest from reference TRBV5-1 and TRBJ2-7, the complete variable domain is KAGVTQTPRYLIKTRGQQVTLSCSPISGHRSVSWYQQTPGQGLQFLFEYFSETQRNKGNFPGRFSGRQFSNSRSEMNVSTLELGDSALYLCASSIGQGSYEQYFGPGTRLTVT.

The V gene is TRBV5-1, the J gene TRBJ2-7; tentatively, D is TRBD1 (6 bases). The CDR3 loop spans 14 amino acids. Trimming took 1 base from V and 3 from J, leaving 11 bases between them. Germline CDR1 and CDR2: SGHRS and YFSETQ. The CDR3 spells CASSLTGFYYEQYF. CDR3 nucleotides: TGCGCCAGCAGCTTGACAGGGTTCTACTACGAGCAGTACTTC.

This clone occurred a few times. The J gene is TRBJ1-2, the V gene TRBV5-1; D might be TRBD1 (5 bases). Between the trimmed V and J ends, which lost 0 bases and 2 bases, there was a span of 8 bases. The CDR3 consists of 14 residues. Per germline, CDR1 SGHRS and CDR2 YFSETQ. The CDR3, as DNA: TGCGCCAGCAGCTTGGTGGCAGGGAACTATGGCTACACCTTC. Translation: CASSLVAGNYGYTF.

A remark on this clone: The junction shows a germline mismatch at one end, possibly a read error. V usage is TRBV28 and J usage is TRBJ1-1; D is unclear. There are 11 residues in the CDR3. Germline V gives CDR1 MDHEN, CDR2 SYDVKM. The CDR3 sequence is CGAGENTEAFF. The CDR3 DNA reads TGCGGAGCCGGGGAGAACACTGAAGCTTTCTTT.

V and J are TRBV28 and TRBJ1-2; no definite D call. Germline loops: CDR1 MDHEN, CDR2 SYDVKM. Trimming left V 4 bases short and J 1 base short, with 10 bases between. There are 14 residues in the CDR3. The CDR3, as DNA: TGTGCCAGCAGTTCCGGACTGAGTAACTATGGCTACACCTTC. Translation gives CASSSGLSNYGYTF.

The chain recombines TRBV7-8 with TRBJ2-5; perhaps TRBD2 as D (5 bases). Germline V gives CDR1 SGHVS, CDR2 FQNEAQ. The length of the CDR3 is 12 residues. V was clipped by 7 bases and J by 6 bases, with 12 bases between them. The CDR3 loop is CASTPLGKTQYF. DNA for the CDR3: TGTGCCAGCACCCCCCTCGGGAAGACCCAGTACTTC.

V is TRBV4-3 and J is TRBJ1-4; no clear D. Trimming took off 3 bases at V and 0 bases at J, with 8 bases between the two ends. The CDR3 is 15 residues long. CDR1 and CDR2 from the germline V gene are LGHNA and YSLEER. This CDR3 reads CASSQYLATNEKLFF. The CDR3 DNA reads as TGCGCCAGCAGCCAGTATCTTGCAACTAATGAAAAACTGTTTTTT.

About this clone: In the same sample, other DNA sequences code for this CDR3. The chain couples TRBV4-1 to TRBJ1-5; D possibly corresponds to TRBD1 (6 bases). The V and J ends lost 1 base and 4 bases respectively, with 11 bases between them. CDR3 size: 15 residues. The V gene's germline CDR1 is MGHRA and CDR2 YSYEKL. The CDR3 protein is CASSQAGQLNQPQHF. CDR3 coding DNA: TGCGCCAGCAGCCAAGCAGGACAGCTTAATCAGCCCCAGCATTTT.

The CDR3 nucleotides read TGTGCCAGCAGCACAGGGTTTCTTCAGCCCCAGCATTTT. It encodes CASSTGFLQPQHF. The chain has TRBV7-8 and TRBJ1-5; D may be TRBD1 (6 bases). Germline loops: CDR1 SGHVS, CDR2 FQNEAQ. The ends were cut back, 5 bases at V and 6 bases at J, with 11 bases in the middle. There are 13 residues in the CDR3. Based on the CDR3 plus reference TRBV7-8 and TRBJ1-5, the full variable domain is GAGVSQSPRYKVAKRGQDVALRCDPISGHVSLFWYQQALGQGPEFLTYFQNEAQLDKSGLPSDRFFAERPEGSVSTLKIQRTQQEDSAVYLCASSTGFLQPQHFGDGTRLSIL.

This chain uses TRBV7-2 with TRBJ2-1; perhaps TRBD1 as D (5 bases). The CDR3 extends over 12 amino acids. Germline CDR1 and CDR2: SGHTA and FQGNSA. Between the trimmed V and J ends, which lost 5 bases and 15 bases, there was a span of 17 bases. The CDR3 reads CASSPDSPWRFF. CDR3 DNA sequence: TGTGCCAGCAGCCCAGACAGTCCTTGGCGGTTCTTC.

The chain carries TRBV7-8 and TRBJ1-4; D possibly corresponds to TRBD1 (6 bases). The V and J ends lost 4 bases and 8 bases respectively, with 11 bases between them. The CDR3 sequence is 13 residues long. Germline assignment: CDR1 SGHVS and CDR2 FQNEAQ. CDR3 nucleotide sequence: TGTGCCAGCAGCTCTAGGACAGACGAAAAACTGTTTTTT. Translated: CASSSRTDEKLFF.

This clone has only a few counts. J is TRBJ1-5 and V is TRBV2, with unresolved D. Deletions cut 7 bases from V and 9 bases from J, with 16 bases between. The CDR3 extends over 13 amino acids. The germline V gene has CDR1 SNHLY and CDR2 FYNNEI. CDR3 amino acids: CASTVGEKGPQHF. In nucleotides, the CDR3 is TGTGCCAGCACGGTCGGGGAAAAGGGGCCCCAGCATTTT.

The J gene is TRBJ1-1, the V gene TRBV5-1; 8 bases line up with TRBD1. With V trimmed by 4 bases and J by 1 base, 3 bases remained unmatched. The CDR3 runs 14 residues. Germline V gives CDR1 SGHRS, CDR2 YFSETQ. The CDR3 nucleotides read TGCGCCAGCAGCCCCGACAGGGGGAACACTGAAGCTTTCTTT. Amino acid sequence: CASSPDRGNTEAFF.

The chain uses TRBV12-5 and TRBJ1-4, with TRBD1 matching 8 bases. The CDR3 covers 14 residues. The germline CDR1 and CDR2 sequences are LGHNT and FRNRAP. V was pared by 2 bases and J by 7 bases, with 3 bases of the junction left unmatched. CDR3 region: CASGLSGGGEKLFF. The CDR3 region has the DNA TGTGCTAGTGGTTTGTCAGGGGGCGGTGAAAAACTGTTTTTT. The full variable domain, rest sourced from reference TRBV12-5 and TRBJ1-4, is DARVTQTPRHKVTEMGQEVTMRCQPILGHNTVFWYRQTMMQGLELLAYFRNRAPLDDSGMPKDRFSAEMPDATLATLKIQPSEPRDSAVYFCASGLSGGGEKLFFGSGTQLSVL.

The chain carries TRBV4-1 and TRBJ1-1, with D maybe TRBD1 (6 bases). The germline V gene encodes CDR1 MGHRA and CDR2 YSYEKL. Trimming pared 1 base from V and 4 bases from J, leaving 13 bases between. This CDR3 has 15 residues. The CDR3 region is CASSQAGTRGTEAFF. CDR3 nucleotide sequence: TGCGCCAGCAGCCAAGCCGGGACAAGAGGCACTGAAGCTTTCTTT.

The chain has TRBV6-1 and TRBJ1-2; a possible D gene is TRBD1 (5 bases). This CDR3 contains 13 residues. CDR1 MNHNS and CDR2 SASEGT come from the germline V gene. Trimming shortened V by 1 base and J by 4 bases, and 7 bases separated the two germline ends. The CDR3 loop reads CASSEEGLYGYTF. CDR3 coding DNA: TGTGCCAGCAGTGAAGAGGGGCTCTATGGCTACACCTTC.

The V and J genes are TRBV5-8 and TRBJ2-5, with a possible D match to TRBD2 (5 bases). The length of the CDR3 is 15 residues. V gave up 1 base and J gave up 0 bases, with 10 bases separating them. From germline, CDR1 is SGHTS and CDR2 YDEGEE. CDR3 sequence: CASSLRLSDQETQYF. The CDR3 nucleotides read TGTGCCAGCAGCTTGCGACTATCAGACCAAGAGACCCAGTACTTC.

The V and J genes are TRBV15 and TRBJ2-7; 8 nucleotides line up with TRBD2. This CDR3 contains 13 residues. The trim removed 5 bases at V and 1 base at J, leaving 1 base unmatched. The germline gives CDR1 LNHNV, CDR2 YYDKDF (reference sequence). This CDR3 reads CATSGGGSYEQYF. The CDR3 DNA sequence: TGTGCCACCAGCGGCGGGGGGTCCTACGAGCAGTACTTC.

This chain joins TRBV2 and TRBJ2-7; 7 bases are shared with TRBD1. V lost 5 bases and J lost 2; bases outside the gene matches: 3. The CDR3 totals 13 residues. CDR1 and CDR2 from the germline V gene are SNHLY and FYNNEI. CDR3 sequence (DNA): TGTGCCAGCAGTCTTGGGACAGCCTACGAGCAGTACTTC. This codes for CASSLGTAYEQYF.

J is TRBJ2-3 and V is TRBV7-8; tentative D call: TRBD1 (5 bases). The germline V gene encodes CDR1 SGHVS and CDR2 FQNEAQ. V was clipped by 1 base and J by 0 bases, with 14 bases between them. This CDR3 is 17 amino acids long. The CDR3 nucleotides read TGTGCCAGCAGCTTAGACCAAGACAGACCTAGCACAGATACGCAGTATTTT. Translating it yields CASSLDQDRPSTDTQYF.

The chain couples TRBV19 to TRBJ2-3; D is ambiguous. Germline lookup yields CDR1 LNHDA and CDR2 SQIVND (reference sequence). Trimming removed 10 bases at V and 2 bases at J, with 13 bases between. The CDR3 covers 13 residues. The CDR3 nucleotides are TGTGCCACCAATAGAGGCTACACAGATACGCAGTATTTT. Its translation is CATNRGYTDTQYF. The full variable domain, rest sourced from reference TRBV19 and TRBJ2-3, is DGGITQSPKYLFRKEGQNVTLSCEQNLNHDAMYWYRQDPGQGLRLIYYSQIVNDFQKGDIAEGYSVSREKKESFPLTVTSAQKNPTAFYLCATNRGYTDTQYFGPGTRLTVL.

J is TRBJ1-2 and V is TRBV6-5, with 8 positions matching TRBD1. In germline, CDR1 is MNHEY, CDR2 SVGAGI. CDR3 length: 14 amino acids. The junction had 11 bases not matched to a gene; V was cut back by 6 bases and J by 8 bases. CDR3 residues: CASRHGQGNTGYTF. CDR3 in DNA: TGTGCCAGCAGGCACGGACAGGGAAATACGGGCTACACCTTC.

The chain couples TRBV5-5 to TRBJ1-4; tentatively, D is TRBD1 (6 bases). The CDR3 sequence is 15 residues long. Germline V gene lookup returns CDR1 SGHKS and CDR2 YYEKEE (reference sequence). Trimming stripped 0 bases from V and 4 bases from J, with 10 bases between. The CDR3 spells CASSLAAGVNEKLFF. The DNA for the CDR3 is TGTGCCAGCAGCTTGGCAGCAGGGGTTAATGAAAAACTGTTTTTT.